Following are 21 T cell receptor beta chains from one sample sequenced in a study of cytomegalovirus exposure and HLA in healthy donors. The PCR was carried out with 60 Vbeta primers and 13 Jbeta primers. Clones were read by immunoSEQ multiplex PCR, and TCRdb kept only the in-frame ones, dropping some. The data contain some 170,000 clones, roughly four fifths of them singletons. Sequencing was done on a sample of PBMCs. The receptors derive from a woman aged 45-65 years in good health and CMV-seropositive.

The chain is built from TRBV18 and TRBJ1-2; 7 bases fit TRBD1. With 3 bases clipped from V and 0 bases from J, the junction kept 10 bases outside the gene matches. This CDR3 has 17 residues. Looked up from germline, CDR1 is KGHSH and CDR2 is LQKENI. As DNA, the CDR3 is TGTGCCAGCTCACCTAGGACAGGACTCTTAGCTAACTATGGCTACACCTTC. Translating it yields CASSPRTGLLANYGYTF. The full variable domain, rest sourced from reference TRBV18 and TRBJ1-2, is NAGVMQNPRHLVRRRGQEARLRCSPMKGHSHVYWYRQLPEEGLKFMVYLQKENIIDESGMPKERFSAEFPKEGPSILRIQQVVRGDSAAYFCASSPRTGLLANYGYTFGSGTRLTVV.

The chain uses TRBV27 and TRBJ2-7; D perhaps matches TRBD2 (6 bases). Trimming left V 1 base short and J 5 bases short, with 9 bases between. Per the germline V gene, CDR1 is MNHEY and CDR2 is SMNVEV (reference sequence). The CDR3 spans 13 residues. CDR3 residues: CASSLWGDHEQYF. The CDR3 nucleotides are TGTGCCAGCAGTTTATGGGGGGACCACGAGCAGTACTTC.

This clone was counted a few times. The chain carries TRBV7-9 and TRBJ1-1; D is perhaps TRBD1 (5 bases). The V end lost 2 bases, the J end lost 2 bases, and 9 bases lay between the germline ends. CDR3 size: 14 residues. Germline CDR1 reads SEHNR; CDR2 reads FQNEAQ (reference sequence). The CDR3 spells CASSLQTDNTEAFF. The CDR3 DNA reads as TGTGCCAGCAGCTTACAGACAGATAACACTGAAGCTTTCTTT.

V usage is TRBV2 and J usage is TRBJ1-4; 7 bases fit TRBD1. J gave up 8 bases and V 5 bases, and 8 bases lay outside the gene matches. This CDR3 is 14 amino acids long. Looked up from germline, CDR1 is SNHLY and CDR2 is FYNNEI. The CDR3 bases are TGTGCCAGCAGTAAGACAGGGTACAGCGAAAAACTGTTTTTT. Its protein product is CASSKTGYSEKLFF.

V gene TRBV5-1 combines with J gene TRBJ1-2; D is unclear. Germline lookup yields CDR1 SGHRS and CDR2 YFSETQ. This CDR3 comprises 13 residues. V lost 1 base and J lost 6, with 10 bases in between. The CDR3 DNA sequence: TGCGCCAGCAGCTTGATGGGAGGTCATGGCTACACCTTC. This codes for CASSLMGGHGYTF.

This clone was recorded a few times. The chain recombines TRBV6-5 with TRBJ2-2; D remains ambiguous. Between the trimmed V and J ends, which lost 5 bases and 6 bases, there was a span of 16 bases. This CDR3 has 15 residues. Germline CDR1 MNHEY, CDR2 SVGAGI. The CDR3 is CASSRDPDLAGELFF. CDR3 in DNA: TGTGCCAGCAGTCGTGATCCAGATCTAGCCGGGGAGCTGTTTTTT.

The V call is TRBV7-9, the J call TRBJ2-2; D not certain. The CDR3 covers 12 residues. Germline V gene data show CDR1 as SEHNR and CDR2 as FQNEAQ (reference sequence). Trimming removed 1 base from V and 8 bases from J, with 5 bases in between. CDR3 DNA sequence: TGTGCCAGCAGCTTAGGCAGGGGGGAGCTGTTTTTT. Translated, it gives CASSLGRGELFF.

The rearrangement joins TRBV7-9 to TRBJ2-5; D is ambiguous. Deletions cut 1 base from V and 2 bases from J, with 5 bases between. The germline V gene has CDR1 SEHNR and CDR2 FQNEAQ (reference sequence). The CDR3 is 13 residues long. CDR3 protein: CASSLVAQETQYF. The CDR3 coding sequence is TGTGCCAGCAGCTTAGTGGCTCAAGAGACCCAGTACTTC.

The chain links TRBV2 to TRBJ2-7, with TRBD1 matching over 7 bases. Germline V gene lookup returns CDR1 SNHLY and CDR2 FYNNEI. The CDR3 has 14 residues. The V and J ends lost 6 bases and 0 bases, in that order; junction bases with no gene match: 5. This CDR3 reads CASSGTESSYEQYF. The DNA for the CDR3 is TGTGCCAGCAGCGGGACAGAGAGCTCCTACGAGCAGTACTTC.

V gene TRBV5-1 combines with J gene TRBJ1-1; a possible D gene is TRBD1 (6 bases). The V and J ends lost 4 bases and 1 base respectively, with 11 bases between them. The CDR3 runs to 14 residues. Germline V lookup: CDR1 SGHRS, CDR2 YFSETQ. The CDR3 nucleotides read TGCGCCAGCAGCCGGCTGACAGGGAACACTGAAGCTTTCTTT. It specifies CASSRLTGNTEAFF.

CDR3 residues: CASSEVISTDTQYF. The CDR3 DNA reads as TGTGCCAGCAGTGAAGTTATCAGCACAGATACGCAGTATTTT. The chain links TRBV25-1 to TRBJ2-3; D gene uncertain. V was trimmed by 2 bases and J by 0 bases, leaving 6 bases between them. The CDR3 totals 14 residues. The germline gives CDR1 MGHDK, CDR2 SYGVNS.

This chain links TRBV5-6 with TRBJ2-5, with D perhaps matching TRBD2 (6 bases). Germline V gene data show CDR1 as SGHDT and CDR2 as YYEEEE. The CDR3 contains 14 residues. The V end was cut by 3 bases, the J end by 5 bases, with 14 bases between. The CDR3 protein is CASSSLRSGETQYF. Written as DNA, the CDR3 is TGTGCCAGCAGCTCCCTTAGGAGCGGGGAGACCCAGTACTTC. Full variable domain (remainder filled in from reference TRBV5-6 and TRBJ2-5): DAGVTQSPTHLIKTRGQQVTLRCSPKSGHDTVSWYQQALGQGPQFIFQYYEEEERQRGNFPDRFSGHQFPNYSSELNVNALLLGDSALYLCASSSLRSGETQYFGPGTRLLVL.

The chain is built from TRBV7-6 and TRBJ1-2, with D possibly matching TRBD1 (6 bases). The V end lost 1 base, the J end lost 3 bases, and 12 bases lay between the germline ends. Germline loops: CDR1 SGHVS, CDR2 FNYEAQ. This CDR3 has 15 amino acids. The CDR3 DNA is TGTGCCAGCAGCTTAGGTCCTGCAGGGGACTATGGCTACACCTTC. Encoded protein: CASSLGPAGDYGYTF.

The V and J genes are TRBV5-4 and TRBJ2-3; 9 bases align to TRBD2. V gave up 2 bases and J gave up 6 bases; unmatched junction bases: 4. The CDR3 length is 14 residues. In germline, CDR1 is SGHNT, CDR2 YYREEE (reference sequence). For the CDR3, the DNA is TGTGCCAGCAGCTTAGCGGGGGGCCGGGATACGCAGTATTTT. Its translation is CASSLAGGRDTQYF.

This clone has ten or more counts. This rearrangement joins TRBV5-6 to TRBJ1-1, with D perhaps matching TRBD1 (6 bases). The CDR3 is made up of 16 amino acids. The ends were cut back, 3 bases at V and 7 bases at J, with 22 bases in the middle. The germline V gene encodes CDR1 SGHDT and CDR2 YYEEEE. The chain's CDR3 is CASSSLLTWGQDEAFF. The CDR3, as DNA: TGTGCCAGCAGCTCCCTTTTGACGTGGGGGCAGGATGAAGCTTTCTTT.

The V call is TRBV2, the J call TRBJ2-1, with TRBD1 matching 10 bases. The CDR3 loop spans 14 amino acids. With 4 bases clipped from V and 8 bases from J, the junction kept 5 bases outside the gene matches. Germline lookup yields CDR1 SNHLY and CDR2 FYNNEI. The CDR3 sequence is CASSGTGGVDEQFF. The CDR3 DNA reads as TGTGCCAGCAGTGGGACAGGGGGGGTCGATGAGCAGTTCTTC.

V and J are TRBV7-3 and TRBJ1-1; the D is unclear. With 2 bases removed from V and 3 bases from J, the gap between germline ends came to 7 bases. This CDR3 has 13 amino acids. The germline gives CDR1 SGHTA, CDR2 FQGTGA. The CDR3 region is CASSLGPYTEAFF. The CDR3 nucleotides are TGTGCCAGCAGCTTAGGGCCTTACACTGAAGCTTTCTTT.

V and J are TRBV11-2 and TRBJ2-2; no clear D gene. Trimming cost V 2 bases and J 6 bases, with 13 bases left between them. This CDR3 spans 15 amino acids. Germline V gene lookup returns CDR1 SGHAT and CDR2 FQNNGV. In nucleotides, the CDR3 is TGTGCCAGCAGCTTACATATCGAACGGGCCGGGGAGCTGTTTTTT. Residues: CASSLHIERAGELFF.

This chain joins TRBV6-1 and TRBJ1-6; 9 nucleotides match TRBD1. This CDR3 has 14 amino acids. CDR1 is MNHNS, CDR2 SASEGT, per germline. J gave up 10 bases and V 6 bases, and 7 bases lay outside the gene matches. The CDR3 loop is CASRGTGRESPLHF. CDR3 nucleotides: TGTGCCAGCAGAGGGACAGGGCGAGAGTCACCCCTCCACTTT.

The chain couples TRBV4-1 to TRBJ2-1; TRBD2 agrees at 7 bases. This CDR3 is 17 amino acids long. V was clipped by 1 base and J by 0 bases; unmatched bases: 6. Per the germline V gene, CDR1 is MGHRA and CDR2 is YSYEKL. This chain's CDR3 is CASSQVLGGGSYNEQFF. In DNA form, the CDR3 reads TGCGCCAGCAGCCAAGTTCTTGGGGGGGGCTCCTACAATGAGCAGTTCTTC.

The chain combines TRBV18 with TRBJ2-7, with 7 bases that match TRBD2. CDR3 size: 15 residues. CDR1 is KGHSH and CDR2 is LQKENI in the germline V gene. V shed 4 bases and J 3 bases; nucleotides not matched to a gene: 9. The CDR3 DNA sequence: TGTGCCAGCTCACTCAAGGGAGGGGAACACTACGAGCAGTACTTC. Residues: CASSLKGGEHYEQYF.